One sample yielded the 32 T cell receptor beta chains listed below, sequenced in a study of blood T cell repertoires in COVID-19. Sequenced by immunoSEQ multiplex PCR; TCRdb stores in-frame clones only, minus some. The sample includes around 63,000 clones, around 88% seen only once; the top ten take less than 20%. Sequencing was performed on peripheral blood. The receptors originated from a woman of 80 years or more with active COVID-19.

The V gene is TRBV4-1, the J gene TRBJ1-2, with D unresolved. CDR3 length: 15 residues. V lost 0 bases and J lost 2, with 10 bases in between. Germline CDR1 reads MGHRA; CDR2 reads YSYEKL. CDR3 residues: CASSQDRVRNYGYTF. Here the CDR3 DNA reads TGCGCCAGCAGCCAAGATCGCGTGAGGAACTATGGCTACACCTTC.

There are a few counts of this clone. This chain uses TRBV2 with TRBJ2-5; 10 bases are shared with TRBD1. V shed 6 bases, J shed 2 bases, and the junction held 15 bases outside the gene matches. The V gene's germline CDR1 is SNHLY and CDR2 FYNNEI. The CDR3 runs to 18 residues. CDR3 DNA: TGTGCCAGCAGCAACCGGGACAGGGGTAGGATTTTACAAGAGACCCAGTACTTC. Its translation: CASSNRDRGRILQETQYF.

The chain links TRBV27 to TRBJ1-1; 8 nucleotides match TRBD1. The CDR3 loop spans 14 amino acids. Germline assignment: CDR1 MNHEY and CDR2 SMNVEV (reference sequence). V shed 8 bases, J shed 5 bases, and the junction held 10 bases outside the gene matches. The CDR3, as DNA: TGTGCCAGCCTATTAAACTACAGGGGGACTGAAGCTTTCTTT. This sequence encodes CASLLNYRGTEAFF.

This clone was seen more than once but under ten times. The V and J genes are TRBV6-2 or TRBV6-3 and TRBJ2-1; TRBD1 matches 10 bases. J lost 10 bases, V lost 2 bases, and 11 bases had no gene match. Germline CDR1 and CDR2: MNHEY and SVGEGT. This CDR3 is built from 16 residues. This chain's CDR3 is CASSYGDRGVGAEQFF. The CDR3 DNA follows: TGTGCCAGCAGTTACGGGGACAGGGGAGTTGGGGCCGAGCAGTTCTTC.

The chain is built from TRBV18 and TRBJ1-1, with TRBD1 identical over 7 bases. Unmatched junction bases numbered 8, after V lost 6 bases and J lost 4 bases. Germline CDR1 reads KGHSH; CDR2 reads LQKENI. The CDR3 contains 14 residues. This CDR3 is CASSQGQVRTEAFF. CDR3 nucleotides: TGTGCCAGCTCCCAAGGACAGGTTCGCACTGAAGCTTTCTTT.

This clone was found a few times. The J gene is TRBJ2-3, the V gene TRBV18; 14 bases are a match to TRBD2. Germline values: CDR1 KGHSH, CDR2 LQKENI. The CDR3 spans 16 residues. V lost 4 bases, J lost 1 base, and 1 base stayed unmatched. CDR3 sequence: CASSLTSGGGTDTQYF. The CDR3 region has the DNA TGTGCCAGCTCACTGACTAGCGGGGGGGGCACAGATACGCAGTATTTT.

V is TRBV7-9 and J is TRBJ2-7; D is undetermined. The ends were cut back, 5 bases at V and 3 bases at J, with 5 bases in the middle. This CDR3 is built from 11 residues. CDR1 and CDR2 (germline): SEHNR, FQNEAQ (reference sequence). The CDR3 DNA reads TGTGCCAGCAGCCAACACTACGAGCAGTACTTC. Residues: CASSQHYEQYF.

This clone turned up a few times. The CDR3 region is CASSLSPRTQKHNSPLHF. The CDR3 DNA reads as TGTGCCAGCAGTTTATCGCCCCGGACACAAAAACATAATTCACCCCTCCACTTT. The genes are TRBV27 and TRBJ1-6; the D gene is possibly TRBD1 (5 bases). Deletions cut 0 bases from V and 5 bases from J, with 17 bases between. The CDR3 sequence is 18 residues long. Per germline, CDR1 MNHEY and CDR2 SMNVEV (reference sequence).

This clone was counted once. The rearrangement joins TRBV5-6 to TRBJ2-3, with a tentative D call TRBD2 (7 bases). Trimming removed 4 bases from V and 6 bases from J, with 27 bases in between. Germline V gives CDR1 SGHDT, CDR2 YYEEEE. The CDR3 is made up of 18 amino acids. The CDR3 nucleotides read TGTGCCAGCAGCCCCCAGGGGACTAAGGGGTTTCGAGTGGATACGCAGTATTTT. Translating gives CASSPQGTKGFRVDTQYF.

The rearrangement links TRBV6-5 to TRBJ2-7, with a possible D match to TRBD1 (5 bases). The CDR3 spans 15 residues. Germline values: CDR1 MNHEY, CDR2 SVGAGI. V was cut by 5 bases and J by 0 bases, with 14 bases left in between. The CDR3 spells CASSPRQGSSYEQYF. CDR3 sequence (DNA): TGTGCCAGCAGTCCCCGGCAGGGTAGCTCCTACGAGCAGTACTTC.

The chain couples TRBV9 to TRBJ1-4; D is perhaps TRBD1 (6 bases). Trimming removed 4 bases at V and 8 bases at J, with 18 bases between. This CDR3 has 15 residues. Germline-derived CDR1 and CDR2 are SGDLS and YYNGEE. CDR3: CASSPLVGAGEKLFF. CDR3 nucleotides: TGTGCCAGCAGCCCTCTGGTGGGGGCTGGAGAAAAACTGTTTTTT.

This chain uses TRBV18 with TRBJ2-4; D unresolved. The CDR3 is 11 residues long. The germline V gene encodes CDR1 KGHSH and CDR2 LQKENI. With 2 bases removed from V and 7 bases from J, the gap between germline ends came to 3 bases. CDR3 bases: TGTGCCAGCTCACCAGAGAACATTCAGTACTTC. Amino acids: CASSPENIQYF.

The chain joins TRBV19 to TRBJ1-2, with D possibly being TRBD1 (6 bases). Trimming pared 3 bases from V and 2 bases from J, leaving 19 bases between. The CDR3 runs to 17 residues. The V gene's germline CDR1 is LNHDA and CDR2 SQIVND (reference sequence). The CDR3 DNA follows: TGTGCCAGTAGTATCGAGGCAGGGGCTTTGAGGAACTATGGCTACACCTTC. It yields the protein CASSIEAGALRNYGYTF.

The chain combines TRBV5-4 with TRBJ2-7, with D possibly matching TRBD1 (6 bases). With 2 bases removed from V and 2 bases from J, the gap between germline ends came to 8 bases. Germline lookup yields CDR1 SGHNT and CDR2 YYREEE (reference sequence). This CDR3 comprises 13 residues. CDR3: CASSFWGPYEQYF. The CDR3 DNA is TGTGCCAGCAGCTTTTGGGGGCCCTACGAGCAGTACTTC. The variable domain in full, with the rest retrieved from reference TRBV5-4 and TRBJ2-7, is ETGVTQSPTHLIKTRGQQVTLRCSSQSGHNTVSWYQQALGQGPQFIFQYYREEENGRGNFPPRFSGLQFPNYSSELNVNALELDDSALYLCASSFWGPYEQYFGPGTRLTVT.

V gene TRBV7-2 combines with J gene TRBJ2-3, with a tentative D call TRBD1 (6 bases). There are 17 residues in the CDR3. Trimming left V 5 bases short and J 1 base short, with 19 bases between. Germline V lookup: CDR1 SGHTA, CDR2 FQGNSA. CDR3 sequence (DNA): TGTGCCAGCAGCCCCCAGGGGAGTCTCGGGGGCACAGATACGCAGTATTTT. Its translation is CASSPQGSLGGTDTQYF.

Here the CDR3 DNA reads TGCAGCGTCGCAGGGCTTAGCTCCTACAATGAGCAGTTCTTC. The encoded protein is CSVAGLSSYNEQFF. The V and J genes are TRBV29-1 and TRBJ2-1; a weak D match, TRBD1 (5 bases). The V end was cut by 6 bases, the J end by 0 bases, with 12 bases between. The CDR3 sequence is 14 residues long. Germline-derived CDR1 and CDR2 are SQVTM and ANQGSEA.

This clone was recorded only once. This sequence joins TRBV13 and TRBJ1-4; 8 bases are a match to TRBD1. The V gene end was trimmed by 4 bases and the J gene end by 9 bases; junction bases not matched to a gene: 7. The germline V gene encodes CDR1 PRHDT and CDR2 FYEKMQ (reference sequence). The CDR3 runs 14 residues. The CDR3 loop reads CASSSGGLRKKLFF. The CDR3 nucleotides are TGTGCCAGCAGCTCAGGGGGCCTTAGGAAAAAACTGTTTTTT.

The chain has TRBV11-2 and TRBJ1-2; 8 bases agree with TRBD1. This CDR3 region has 14 residues. The trim removed 5 bases at V and 4 bases at J, leaving 6 bases unmatched. Germline CDR1 SGHAT, CDR2 FQNNGV. CDR3 nucleotide sequence: TGTGCCAGCAGCCCATCAGGGACAGGCTATGGCTACACCTTC. It specifies CASSPSGTGYGYTF.

As for this clone: Other nucleotide sequences in the sample specify the same CDR3. The gene calls are TRBV5-1 and TRBJ2-3; the D gene is possibly TRBD1 (5 bases). Trimming cost V 3 bases and J 1 base, with 9 bases left between them. This CDR3 comprises 14 residues. CDR1 SGHRS and CDR2 YFSETQ come from the germline V gene. This CDR3 is CASSSLTGTDTQYF. The CDR3 DNA is TGCGCCAGCAGCTCTCTGACAGGCACAGATACGCAGTATTTT. Full variable domain (missing parts from reference TRBV5-1 and TRBJ2-3): KAGVTQTPRYLIKTRGQQVTLSCSPISGHRSVSWYQQTPGQGLQFLFEYFSETQRNKGNFPGRFSGRQFSNSRSEMNVSTLELGDSALYLCASSSLTGTDTQYFGPGTRLTVL.

This clone appeared once. The chain employs TRBV6-2 or TRBV6-3 and TRBJ2-1; 8 nucleotides line up with TRBD1. The ends lost 6 bases at V and 6 bases at J; junction bases unmatched: 1. In germline, CDR1 is MNHEY, CDR2 SVGEGT. CDR3 length equals 12 residues. CDR3 protein: CASSDRGNEQFF. In DNA, the CDR3 is TGTGCCAGCAGCGACAGGGGCAATGAGCAGTTCTTC.

The rearrangement uses TRBV5-5 and TRBJ1-2; TRBD1 matches at 9 bases. V shed 0 bases and J 2 bases; nucleotides not matched to a gene: 2. The CDR3 is 15 amino acids. From germline, CDR1 is SGHKS and CDR2 YYEKEE (reference sequence). The CDR3 bases are TGTGCCAGCAGCTTGGAGGGACAGGGAAACTATGGCTACACCTTC. Encoded protein: CASSLEGQGNYGYTF.

This clone was seen a handful of times. V usage is TRBV28 and J usage is TRBJ1-5, with TRBD1 matching 11 bases. Per germline, CDR1 MDHEN and CDR2 SYDVKM. V shed 6 bases, J shed 9 bases, and the junction held 13 bases outside the gene matches. The CDR3 runs to 16 residues. In DNA, the CDR3 is TGTGCCAGCAGCCAAGACACAGGACAGGGGGCGAGGCCCCAGCATTTT. The encoded protein is CASSQDTGQGARPQHF.

This rearrangement joins TRBV27 to TRBJ2-5; 9 nucleotides agree with TRBD2. The CDR3 runs 14 residues. The germline gives CDR1 MNHEY, CDR2 SMNVEV (reference sequence). V dropped 5 bases and J dropped 5; count of bases not matched to a gene: 6. The CDR3 loop reads CASSPAGGPETQYF. In DNA, the CDR3 is TGTGCCAGCAGTCCAGCGGGGGGCCCGGAGACCCAGTACTTC.

The chain uses TRBV5-1 and TRBJ1-1, with D unclear. Germline loops: CDR1 SGHRS, CDR2 YFSETQ. Deletions cut 2 bases from V and 1 base from J, with 6 bases between. CDR3 length equals 13 residues. The CDR3 loop is CASSFWQNTEAFF. For the CDR3, the DNA is TGCGCCAGCAGCTTTTGGCAGAACACTGAAGCTTTCTTT.

The rearrangement links TRBV4-1 to TRBJ1-2; 7 bases agree with TRBD1. J was trimmed by 3 bases and V by 1 base; bases with no gene match: 5. The CDR3 runs to 15 residues. Germline V gene sequence: CDR1 MGHRA, CDR2 YSYEKL. Here the CDR3 DNA reads TGCGCCAGCAGCCAAGTATCGACAGGGCACTATGGCTACACCTTC. Protein product: CASSQVSTGHYGYTF.

The rearrangement joins TRBV2 to TRBJ2-1; the match to TRBD1 covers 7 bases. V was pared by 6 bases and J by 10 bases, with 6 bases of the junction left unmatched. The V gene's germline CDR1 is SNHLY and CDR2 FYNNEI. The CDR3 spans 12 residues. The CDR3 here is CASRSTGVEQFF. The CDR3 DNA sequence: TGTGCCAGCAGGTCAACAGGGGTGGAGCAGTTCTTC.

The chain uses TRBV12-3 or TRBV12-4 and TRBJ2-7; D call uncertain. There are 12 residues in the CDR3. V was trimmed by 4 bases and J by 10 bases, leaving 14 bases between them. CDR3 DNA: TGTGCCAGCAGTTCTGGGCCCTTCGGACAGTACTTC. This codes for CASSSGPFGQYF.

The V gene is TRBV11-2, the J gene TRBJ2-1, with 8 bases lining up with TRBD1. Germline trimming cut 0 bases from V and 5 bases from J; bases unmatched to any gene: 3. The CDR3 spans 15 residues. Germline CDR1 is SGHAT and CDR2 is FQNNGV. The CDR3 nucleotides read TGTGCCAGCAGCTTAGATTACAGGGGGGACAATGAGCAGTTCTTC. This codes for CASSLDYRGDNEQFF.

The chain joins TRBV4-3 to TRBJ2-5; TRBD2 might be the D (5 bases). Trimming stripped 4 bases from V and 5 bases from J, with 11 bases between. Germline CDR1 and CDR2: LGHNA and YSLEER. The CDR3 length is 13 residues. As DNA, the CDR3 is TGCGCCAGCAGCCCTGGACTCCGGGAGACCCAGTACTTC. Its translation: CASSPGLRETQYF.

The genes are TRBV3-1 (or the pseudogene TRBV3-2) and TRBJ2-1, with a weak D call TRBD2 (7 bases). V was shortened by 4 bases and J by 5 bases, with 15 bases between the two germline ends. The CDR3 contains 15 residues. The V gene's germline CDR1 is LGHDT and CDR2 YNNKEL (reference sequence). CDR3 nucleotides: TGTGCCAGCAGCCGAATGGGGGGGGCCAACAATGAGCAGTTCTTC. Protein sequence: CASSRMGGANNEQFF.

The genes are TRBV7-3 and TRBJ2-2; 9 bases fit TRBD1. J lost 1 base, V lost 4 bases, and 1 base had no gene match. The CDR3 is 15 amino acids. The germline V gene has CDR1 SGHTA and CDR2 FQGTGA. CDR3 loop: CASSSGQGNTGELFF. The DNA for the CDR3 is TGTGCCAGCAGCTCGGGACAGGGGAACACCGGGGAGCTGTTTTTT.

CDR3 residues: CASSSDSLTDTQYF. The CDR3 nucleotides read TGTGCCAGCAGCTCCGACAGTCTTACAGATACGCAGTATTTT. The V gene is TRBV13, the J gene TRBJ2-3; D may be TRBD1 (5 bases). There are 14 residues in the CDR3. With 4 bases removed from V and 3 bases from J, the gap between germline ends came to 11 bases. Germline loops: CDR1 PRHDT, CDR2 FYEKMQ (reference sequence).